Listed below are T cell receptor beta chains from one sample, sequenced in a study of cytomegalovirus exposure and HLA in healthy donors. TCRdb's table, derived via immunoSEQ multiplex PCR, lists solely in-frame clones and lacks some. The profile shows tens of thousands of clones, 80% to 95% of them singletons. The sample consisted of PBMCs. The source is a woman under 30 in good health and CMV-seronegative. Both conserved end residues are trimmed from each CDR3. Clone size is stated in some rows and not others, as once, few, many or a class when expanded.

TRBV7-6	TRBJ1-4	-	ASSQNSGGHEKLF
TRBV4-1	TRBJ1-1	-	ASSQLQTGLKSGEAF
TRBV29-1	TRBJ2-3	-	SVERTEATDTQY
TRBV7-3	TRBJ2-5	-	ASSPGPGGLETQY
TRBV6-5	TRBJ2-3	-	ASSFLTGGSTDTQY
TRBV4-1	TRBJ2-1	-	ASSQGGTVYNEQF
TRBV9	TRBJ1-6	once	ASSVGDSGSPLH
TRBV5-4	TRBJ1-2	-	ASTISIREVGYT
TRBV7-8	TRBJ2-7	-	ASSLVTGSYEQY
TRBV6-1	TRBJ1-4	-	ASSPITTTNEKLF